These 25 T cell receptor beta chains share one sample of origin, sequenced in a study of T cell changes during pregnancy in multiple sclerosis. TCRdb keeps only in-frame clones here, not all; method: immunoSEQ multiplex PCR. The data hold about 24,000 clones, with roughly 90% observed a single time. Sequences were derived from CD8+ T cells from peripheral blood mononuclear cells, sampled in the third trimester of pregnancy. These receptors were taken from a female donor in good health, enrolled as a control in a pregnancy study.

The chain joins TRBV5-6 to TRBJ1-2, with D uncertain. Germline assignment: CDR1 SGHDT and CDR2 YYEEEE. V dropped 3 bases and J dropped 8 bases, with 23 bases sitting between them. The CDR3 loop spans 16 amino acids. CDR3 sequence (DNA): TGTGCCAGCAGCTCGTGGGCCCCACCCTCGGAGGGAGGCTACACCTTC. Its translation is CASSSWAPPSEGGYTF.

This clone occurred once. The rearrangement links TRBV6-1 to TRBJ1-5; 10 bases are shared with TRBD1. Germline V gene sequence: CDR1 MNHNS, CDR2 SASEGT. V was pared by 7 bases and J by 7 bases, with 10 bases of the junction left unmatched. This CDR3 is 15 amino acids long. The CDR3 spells CASTGQDRGGQPQHF. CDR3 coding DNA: TGTGCCAGCACCGGCCAGGACAGGGGGGGACAGCCCCAGCATTTT.

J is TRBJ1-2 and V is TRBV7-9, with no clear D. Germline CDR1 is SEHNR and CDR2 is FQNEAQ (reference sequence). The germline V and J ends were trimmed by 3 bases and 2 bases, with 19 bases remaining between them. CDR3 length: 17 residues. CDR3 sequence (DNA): TGTGCCAGCAGCTTTCGGGATCCCTTTTCGTCCAACTATGGCTACACCTTC. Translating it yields CASSFRDPFSSNYGYTF.

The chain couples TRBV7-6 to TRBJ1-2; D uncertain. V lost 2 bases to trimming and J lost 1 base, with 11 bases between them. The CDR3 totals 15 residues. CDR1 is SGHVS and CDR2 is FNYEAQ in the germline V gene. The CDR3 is CASSLIPGVNYGYTF. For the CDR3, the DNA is TGTGCCAGCAGCTTAATTCCAGGCGTTAACTATGGCTACACCTTC. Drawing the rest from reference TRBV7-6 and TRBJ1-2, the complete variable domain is GAGVSQSPRYKVTKRGQDVALRCDPISGHVSLYWYRQALGQGPEFLTYFNYEAQQDKSGLPNDRFSAERPEGSISTLTIQRTEQRDSAMYRCASSLIPGVNYGYTFGSGTRLTVV.

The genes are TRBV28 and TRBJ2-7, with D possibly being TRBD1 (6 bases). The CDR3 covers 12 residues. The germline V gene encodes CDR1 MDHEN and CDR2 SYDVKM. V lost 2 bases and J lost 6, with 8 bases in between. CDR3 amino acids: CASSLGGSEQYF. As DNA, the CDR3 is TGTGCCAGCAGTTTAGGGGGCTCCGAGCAGTACTTC.

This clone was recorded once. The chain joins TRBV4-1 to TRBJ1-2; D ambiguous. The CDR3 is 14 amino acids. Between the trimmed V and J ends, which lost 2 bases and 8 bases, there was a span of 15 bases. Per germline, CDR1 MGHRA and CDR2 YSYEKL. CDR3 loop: CASSQPLTEEGYTF. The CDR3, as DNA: TGCGCCAGCAGCCAACCCCTCACGGAGGAAGGCTACACCTTC.

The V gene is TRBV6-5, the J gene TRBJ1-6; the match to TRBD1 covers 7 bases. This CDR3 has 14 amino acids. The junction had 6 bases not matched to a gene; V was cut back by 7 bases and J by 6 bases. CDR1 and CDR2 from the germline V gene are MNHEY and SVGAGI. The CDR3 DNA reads TGTGCCAGCACAGACAGGGCCTTTAATTCACCCCTCCACTTT. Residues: CASTDRAFNSPLHF.

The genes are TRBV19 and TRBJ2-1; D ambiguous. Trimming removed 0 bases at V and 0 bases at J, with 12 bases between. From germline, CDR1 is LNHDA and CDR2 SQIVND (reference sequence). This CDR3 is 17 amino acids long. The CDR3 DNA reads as TGTGCCAGTAGTATAGATCTTGAGGCATTCTCCTACAATGAGCAGTTCTTC. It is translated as CASSIDLEAFSYNEQFF.

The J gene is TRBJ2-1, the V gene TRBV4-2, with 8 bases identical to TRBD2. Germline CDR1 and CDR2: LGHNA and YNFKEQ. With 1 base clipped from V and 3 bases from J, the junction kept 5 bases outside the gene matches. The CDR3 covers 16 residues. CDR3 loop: CASSQAGGPIYNEQFF. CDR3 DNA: TGTGCCAGCAGCCAAGCGGGAGGGCCAATCTACAATGAGCAGTTCTTC.

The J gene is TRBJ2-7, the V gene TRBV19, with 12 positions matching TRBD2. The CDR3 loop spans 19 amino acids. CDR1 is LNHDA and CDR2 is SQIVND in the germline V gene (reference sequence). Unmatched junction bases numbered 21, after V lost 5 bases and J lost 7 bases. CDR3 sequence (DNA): TGTGCCAGTAGTTTCGTTGTTATGACTAGCGGGAGCAAAGCGGGTGAGCAGTACTTC. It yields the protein CASSFVVMTSGSKAGEQYF. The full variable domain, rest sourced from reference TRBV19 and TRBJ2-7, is DGGITQSPKYLFRKEGQNVTLSCEQNLNHDAMYWYRQDPGQGLRLIYYSQIVNDFQKGDIAEGYSVSREKKESFPLTVTSAQKNPTAFYLCASSFVVMTSGSKAGEQYFGPGTRLTVT.

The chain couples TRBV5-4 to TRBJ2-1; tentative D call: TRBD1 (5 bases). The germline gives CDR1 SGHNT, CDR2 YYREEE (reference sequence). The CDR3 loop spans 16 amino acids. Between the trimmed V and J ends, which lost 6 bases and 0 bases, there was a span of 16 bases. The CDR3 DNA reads TGTGCCAGCACACCATTCGACAGTAGCTCCTACAATGAGCAGTTCTTC. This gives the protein CASTPFDSSSYNEQFF.

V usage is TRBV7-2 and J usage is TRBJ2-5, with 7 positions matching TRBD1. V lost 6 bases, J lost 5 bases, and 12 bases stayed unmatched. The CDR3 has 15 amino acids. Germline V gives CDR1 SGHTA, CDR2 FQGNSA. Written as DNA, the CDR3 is TGTGCCAGCAGAACCCGGGACAGACTGGGGGAGACCCAGTACTTC. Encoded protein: CASRTRDRLGETQYF. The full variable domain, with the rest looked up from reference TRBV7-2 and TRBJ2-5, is GAGVSQSPSNKVTEKGKDVELRCDPISGHTALYWYRQSLGQGLEFLIYFQGNSAPDKSGLPSDRFSAERTGGSVSTLTIQRTQQEDSAVYLCASRTRDRLGETQYFGPGTRLLVL.

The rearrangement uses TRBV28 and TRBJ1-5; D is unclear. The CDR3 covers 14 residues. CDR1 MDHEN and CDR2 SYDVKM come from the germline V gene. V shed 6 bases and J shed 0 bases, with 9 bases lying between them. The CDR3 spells CASRSTFSNQPQHF. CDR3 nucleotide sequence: TGTGCCAGCAGGTCCACATTTAGCAATCAGCCCCAGCATTTT.

CDR3: CASSIVYNEQFF. The CDR3 bases are TGTGCCAGTAGTATCGTTTACAATGAGCAGTTCTTC. This chain joins TRBV19 and TRBJ2-1; D gene uncertain. CDR3 length: 12 amino acids. Germline lookup yields CDR1 LNHDA and CDR2 SQIVND (reference sequence). Trimming left V 3 bases short and J 4 bases short, with 4 bases between.

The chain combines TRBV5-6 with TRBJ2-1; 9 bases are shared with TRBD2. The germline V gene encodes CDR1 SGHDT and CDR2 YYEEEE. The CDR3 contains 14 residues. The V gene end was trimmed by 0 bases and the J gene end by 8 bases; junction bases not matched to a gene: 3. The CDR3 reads CASSLGLAVHEQFF. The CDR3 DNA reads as TGTGCCAGCAGCTTGGGACTAGCGGTCCATGAGCAGTTCTTC.

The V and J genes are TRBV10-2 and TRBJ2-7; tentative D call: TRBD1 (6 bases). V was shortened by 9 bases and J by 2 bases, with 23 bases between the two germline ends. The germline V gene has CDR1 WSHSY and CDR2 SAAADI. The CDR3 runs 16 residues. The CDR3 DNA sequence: TGCGCCAGTTCCGAATCCGGGACACCACCCGCCTACGAGCAGTACTTC. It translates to CASSESGTPPAYEQYF.

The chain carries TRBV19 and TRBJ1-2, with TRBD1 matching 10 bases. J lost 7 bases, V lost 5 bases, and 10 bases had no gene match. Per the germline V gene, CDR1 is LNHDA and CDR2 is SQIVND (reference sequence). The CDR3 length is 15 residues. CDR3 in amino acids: CASSPGTGVYVGYTF. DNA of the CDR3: TGTGCCAGTAGTCCAGGGACAGGGGTATATGTTGGCTACACCTTC.

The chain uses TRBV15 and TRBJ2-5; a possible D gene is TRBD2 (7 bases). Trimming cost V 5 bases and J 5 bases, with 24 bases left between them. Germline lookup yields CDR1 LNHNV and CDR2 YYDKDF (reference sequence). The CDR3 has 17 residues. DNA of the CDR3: TGTGCCACCAGCGATCCGCCTGGGGGGGGGCCCCGGGAGACCCAGTACTTC. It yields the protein CATSDPPGGGPRETQYF.

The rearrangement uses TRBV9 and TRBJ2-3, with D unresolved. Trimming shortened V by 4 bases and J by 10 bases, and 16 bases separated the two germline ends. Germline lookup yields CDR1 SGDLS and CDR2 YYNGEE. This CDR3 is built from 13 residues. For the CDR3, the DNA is TGTGCCAGCAGCCCCCGCGTATCCTTGGCGCAGTATTTT. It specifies CASSPRVSLAQYF.

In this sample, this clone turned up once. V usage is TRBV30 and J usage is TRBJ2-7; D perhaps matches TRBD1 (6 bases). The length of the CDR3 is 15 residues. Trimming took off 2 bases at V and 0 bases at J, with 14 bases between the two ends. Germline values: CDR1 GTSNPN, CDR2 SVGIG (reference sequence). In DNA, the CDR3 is TGTGCCTGGAGTAAGGAGCCGGACAGCTCCTACGAGCAGTACTTC. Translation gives CAWSKEPDSSYEQYF. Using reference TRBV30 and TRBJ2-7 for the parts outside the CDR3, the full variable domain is SQTIHQWPATLVQPVGSPLSLECTVEGTSNPNLYWYRQAAGRGLQLLFYSVGIGQISSEVPQNLSASRPQDRQFILSSKKLLLSDSGFYLCAWSKEPDSSYEQYFGPGTRLTVT.

In DNA form, the CDR3 reads TGCAGCGTTTTTTTGAAACTCTATGGCTACACCTTC. This encodes CSVFLKLYGYTF. The chain couples TRBV29-1 to TRBJ1-2; D remains ambiguous. From germline, CDR1 is SQVTM and CDR2 ANQGSEA. The germline V and J ends were trimmed by 5 bases and 4 bases, with 11 bases remaining between them. The CDR3 loop spans 12 amino acids.

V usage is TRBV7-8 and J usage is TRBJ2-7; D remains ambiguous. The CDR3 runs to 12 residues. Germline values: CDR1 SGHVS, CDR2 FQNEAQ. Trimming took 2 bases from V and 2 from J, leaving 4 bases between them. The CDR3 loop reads CASSLFTYEQYF. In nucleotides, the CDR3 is TGTGCCAGCAGCTTATTCACCTACGAGCAGTACTTC.

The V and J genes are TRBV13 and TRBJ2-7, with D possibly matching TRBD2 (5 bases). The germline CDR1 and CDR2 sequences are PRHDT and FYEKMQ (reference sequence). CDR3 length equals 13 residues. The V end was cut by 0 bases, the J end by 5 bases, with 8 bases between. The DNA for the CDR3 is TGTGCCAGCAGCTTAGGGGGTAGCGACGAGCAGTACTTC. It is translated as CASSLGGSDEQYF.

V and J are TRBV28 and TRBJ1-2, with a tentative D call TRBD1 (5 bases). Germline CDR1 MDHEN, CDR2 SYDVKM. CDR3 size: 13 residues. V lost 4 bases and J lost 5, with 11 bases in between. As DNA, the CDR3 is TGTGCCAGCAGTTCGACAGTCGTGTATGGCTACACCTTC. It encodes CASSSTVVYGYTF.

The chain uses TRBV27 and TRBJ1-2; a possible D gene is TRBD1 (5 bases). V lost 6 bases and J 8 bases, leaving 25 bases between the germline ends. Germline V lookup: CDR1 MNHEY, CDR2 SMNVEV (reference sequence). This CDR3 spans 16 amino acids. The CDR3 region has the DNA TGTGCCAGCAGCCTTGCGGGGGGGAATGTTTATAGGGGCTACACCTTC. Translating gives CASSLAGGNVYRGYTF.